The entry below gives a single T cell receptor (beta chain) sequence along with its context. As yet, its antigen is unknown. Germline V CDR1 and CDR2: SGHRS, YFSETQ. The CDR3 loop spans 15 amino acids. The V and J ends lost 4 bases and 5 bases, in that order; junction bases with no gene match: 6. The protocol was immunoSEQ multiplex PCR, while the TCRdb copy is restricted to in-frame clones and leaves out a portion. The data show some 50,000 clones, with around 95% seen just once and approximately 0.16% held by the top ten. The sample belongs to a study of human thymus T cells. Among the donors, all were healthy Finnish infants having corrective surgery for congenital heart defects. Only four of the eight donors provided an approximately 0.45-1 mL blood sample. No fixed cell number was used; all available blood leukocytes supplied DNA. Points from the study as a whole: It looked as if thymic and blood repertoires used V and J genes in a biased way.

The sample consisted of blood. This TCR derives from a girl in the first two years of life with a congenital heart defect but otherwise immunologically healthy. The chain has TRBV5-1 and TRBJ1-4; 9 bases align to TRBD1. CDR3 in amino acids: CASSPPGQGNEKLFF. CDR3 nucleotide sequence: TGCGCCAGCAGCCCGCCGGGACAGGGAAATGAAAAACTGTTTTTT.